This T cell receptor beta chain was recorded in a study of Ad26.COV2.S vaccination and SARS-CoV-2 variants. Study as a whole: By the intramuscular route, Ad26.COV2.S was given once, or twice 56 days apart.

Treatment defined: 15 to 20 received Ad26.COV2.S at low or high dose, single or two shots; 5 received placebo; per-sample allocation not given. On day 63 after the first injection, vaccine and placebo recipients gave samples. Sequencing was performed with immunoSEQ multiplex PCR; in TCRdb, only in-frame clones are kept and a portion is missing. The sample contains 380,000 or so clones, around 89% of which appear only once. The germline V and J ends were trimmed by 2 bases and 0 bases, with 19 bases remaining between them. The length of the CDR3 is 18 residues. Germline CDR1 reads ENHRY; CDR2 reads SYGVKD.

Sequencing used peripheral blood, obtained in a trial of Ad26.COV2.S vaccine versus placebo. The chain has TRBV10-3 and TRBJ2-5; D assignment may be TRBD1 or TRBD2 (6 bases each). This clonotype originated in a person between 18 and 60 years old who received the Ad26.COV2.S COVID-19 vaccine or a placebo. The CDR3 sequence is CAISEGGHAFRYQETQYF. CDR3 in DNA: TGTGCCATCAGTGAGGGGGGGCATGCTTTCAGGTACCAAGAGACCCAGTACTTC.